Below, 10 T cell receptor beta chains from the same sample are listed, as sequenced in a study of long-term antiretroviral therapy in people with HIV. It was version v3.0 of the immunoSEQ assay that was run at survey level. Here immunoSEQ multiplex PCR was the method, and the copy in TCRdb shows in-frame clones only, minus some. The sample has 30,000 to 35,000 clones, roughly four fifths seen once. Specimen: unsorted PBMCs, collected 0.4 years before starting antiretroviral therapy. Receptor source: a man aged 18 to 30 with HIV.

This clone turned up a few times. V gene TRBV28 combines with J gene TRBJ2-3, with D tentatively TRBD2 (5 bases). CDR3 size: 12 residues. Germline lookup yields CDR1 MDHEN and CDR2 SYDVKM. Trimming left V 5 bases short and J 7 bases short, with 10 bases between. CDR3 residues: CASSLGVNTQYF. The CDR3 DNA follows: TGTGCCAGCAGTCTGGGAGTCAATACGCAGTATTTT.

The rearrangement uses TRBV15 and TRBJ2-7; TRBD1 might be the D (6 bases). CDR1 and CDR2 (germline): LNHNV, YYDKDF (reference sequence). The CDR3 totals 16 residues. Trimming pared 0 bases from V and 6 bases from J, leaving 18 bases between. This chain's CDR3 is CATSRDSAGATLEQYF. The CDR3, as DNA: TGTGCCACCAGCAGAGATTCGGCAGGGGCCACACTCGAGCAGTACTTC. The complete variable domain, with remaining parts taken from reference TRBV15 and TRBJ2-7, reads DAMVIQNPRYQVTQFGKPVTLSCSQTLNHNVMYWYQQKSSQAPKLLFHYYDKDFNNEADTPDNFQSRRPNTSFCFLDIRSPGLGDTAMYLCATSRDSAGATLEQYFGPGTRLTVT.

V gene TRBV9 combines with J gene TRBJ2-2; D possibly corresponds to TRBD2 (6 bases). This CDR3 region has 18 residues. Germline lookup yields CDR1 SGDLS and CDR2 YYNGEE. Trimming left V 5 bases short and J 4 bases short, with 24 bases between. The CDR3 DNA reads TGTGCCAGCAGGGGGAGGAACAGGCAGCCGGGGCGCACCGGGGAGCTGTTTTTT. It yields the protein CASRGRNRQPGRTGELFF.

The chain uses TRBV4-3 and TRBJ2-1, with no clear D. The CDR3 is made up of 15 amino acids. Trimming stripped 2 bases from V and 0 bases from J, with 8 bases between. Germline lookup yields CDR1 LGHNA and CDR2 YSLEER. CDR3 loop: CASSQQESSYNEQFF. For the CDR3, the DNA is TGCGCCAGCAGCCAACAAGAAAGCTCCTACAATGAGCAGTTCTTC.

V is TRBV4-1 and J is TRBJ1-6; 7 bases line up with TRBD1. The CDR3 is made up of 14 amino acids. J gave up 9 bases and V 3 bases, and 5 bases lay outside the gene matches. Germline CDR1 MGHRA, CDR2 YSYEKL. CDR3 sequence: CASSHTGDGSPLHF. The DNA of the CDR3 is TGCGCCAGCAGCCATACAGGGGACGGTTCACCCCTCCACTTT.

The chain uses TRBV11-2 and TRBJ2-3; no definite D call. Trimming removed 0 bases at V and 4 bases at J, with 8 bases between. The germline V gene encodes CDR1 SGHAT and CDR2 FQNNGV. The length of the CDR3 is 14 residues. The CDR3 nucleotides read TGTGCCAGCAGCTTAGAAGCAGTCTCAGATACGCAGTATTTT. Its translation is CASSLEAVSDTQYF.

V usage is TRBV6-5 and J usage is TRBJ1-2; 7 bases agree with TRBD1. This CDR3 has 15 amino acids. The germline V gene encodes CDR1 MNHEY and CDR2 SVGAGI. V lost 4 bases and J lost 4; bases outside the gene matches: 9. In nucleotides, the CDR3 is TGTGCCAGCAGTTGGAAGCCGACAGGGCGCTATGGCTACACCTTC. This sequence encodes CASSWKPTGRYGYTF.

This rearrangement joins TRBV7-9 to TRBJ2-1; D is possibly TRBD2 (6 bases). In germline, CDR1 is SEHNR, CDR2 FQNEAQ (reference sequence). Trimming removed 1 base at V and 0 bases at J, with 10 bases between. The CDR3 extends over 16 amino acids. The CDR3 DNA reads as TGTGCCAGCAGCTTAGGACTAGGGAACTCCTACAATGAGCAGTTCTTC. Translating gives CASSLGLGNSYNEQFF. Looking up the rest from reference TRBV7-9 and TRBJ2-1 gives the full variable domain: DTGVSQNPRHKITKRGQNVTFRCDPISEHNRLYWYRQTLGQGPEFLTYFQNEAQLEKSRLLSDRFSAERPKGSFSTLEIQRTEQGDSAMYLCASSLGLGNSYNEQFFGPGTRLTVL.

V usage is TRBV7-9 and J usage is TRBJ2-7; the D gene is possibly TRBD1 (6 bases). Germline V gene sequence: CDR1 SEHNR, CDR2 FQNEAQ (reference sequence). The ends were cut back, 5 bases at V and 0 bases at J, with 14 bases in the middle. The length of the CDR3 is 15 residues. CDR3 nucleotides: TGTGCCAGCAGCCCCCGACAGGTGTACTCCTACGAGCAGTACTTC. Translating gives CASSPRQVYSYEQYF.

The chain has TRBV19 and TRBJ1-1, with 12 bases identical to TRBD1. The trim removed 3 bases at V and 5 bases at J, leaving 4 bases unmatched. Germline V gene data show CDR1 as LNHDA and CDR2 as SQIVND (reference sequence). CDR3 length: 15 residues. The CDR3 reads CASSIGTGGETEAFF. CDR3 nucleotide sequence: TGTGCCAGTAGTATTGGGACAGGGGGCGAAACTGAAGCTTTCTTT. Variable domain in full (rest from reference TRBV19 and TRBJ1-1): DGGITQSPKYLFRKEGQNVTLSCEQNLNHDAMYWYRQDPGQGLRLIYYSQIVNDFQKGDIAEGYSVSREKKESFPLTVTSAQKNPTAFYLCASSIGTGGETEAFFGQGTRLTVV.